What follows describes a single T cell receptor (beta chain). Its antigen is not known. The data were obtained in a study of cytomegalovirus exposure and HLA in healthy donors. Study results and caveats: The tendency of first-cohort TCR clusters to co-occur in the 120 or so validation repertoires was the finding of a later analysis. Some public TCRs appeared in many individuals, while most sequences were rare.

From germline, CDR1 is LNHDA and CDR2 SQIVND (reference sequence). Trimming removed 9 bases from V and 8 bases from J; junction bases left unmatched: 10. This CDR3 spans 14 amino acids. Measured with immunoSEQ multiplex PCR; TCRdb has only the in-frame clones, and not every one. The sample records approximately 200,000 clones, about 79% being singletons. The V call is TRBV19, the J call TRBJ2-1, with 10 bases identical to TRBD1. Sequencing was performed on PBMCs. This clonotype was sampled from a young woman in good health and CMV-seropositive. The CDR3 coding sequence is TGTGCCAGCAAGCCGGGACAGGGGCCATATGAGCAGTTCTTC. This translates into CASKPGQGPYEQFF.